This T cell receptor (beta chain) was captured by sequencing in a study of blood T cell repertoires in COVID-19. Study summary: Some COVID-19 samples were acute and others convalescent; all came from the United States, Italy and Spain. PBMCs, B-cell-depleted T cells, or T cells provided the cDNA or gDNA that made up the material.

Seattle enrolled patients during active infection and tracked them longitudinally. Libraries were prepared by immunoSEQ multiplex PCR; TCRdb keeps only in-frame clonotypes and omits some of them. The table lists more than 350,000 clones, roughly 90% of them singletons, with under 4% in the top ten. Trimming shortened V by 0 bases and J by 0 bases, and 15 bases separated the two germline ends. CDR1 and CDR2 from the germline V gene are SGHKS and YYEKEE (reference sequence). The CDR3 is 17 residues long. This chain connects TRBV5-5 to TRBJ1-2, with D possibly TRBD1 on 5 matching bases. The clonotype comes from a woman younger than 45 with COVID-19, enrolled during active disease. Input material: peripheral blood. The CDR3 DNA is TGTGCCAGCAGCTTGGGGCGACAGTCACTTTCTAACTATGGCTACACCTTC. Amino acid sequence: CASSLGRQSLSNYGYTF.